Below, 10 T cell receptor beta chains from the same sample are listed, as sequenced in a study of T cells in narcolepsy. Profiled with immunoSEQ multiplex PCR; TCRdb holds only in-frame clones, not every one. The sample lists over 25,000 clones; roughly 78% were seen once. Sequences were obtained from memory (CD45RA-) CD4+ T cells from blood. Every receptor here comes from a human donor in good health.

The gene calls are TRBV7-8 and TRBJ2-5; 8 positions agree with TRBD2. From germline, CDR1 is SGHVS and CDR2 FQNEAQ. The CDR3 sequence is 15 residues long. V was clipped by 3 bases and J by 0 bases; unmatched bases: 3. CDR3 sequence: CASSFGGDNQETQYF. The CDR3 DNA reads as TGTGCCAGCAGCTTCGGGGGGGACAACCAAGAGACCCAGTACTTC.

V and J are TRBV28 and TRBJ1-3; no clear D. V shed 7 bases and J shed 3 bases, with 16 bases lying between them. Looked up from germline, CDR1 is MDHEN and CDR2 is SYDVKM. This CDR3 spans 15 amino acids. CDR3 sequence: CASILAIGFGNTIYF. In nucleotides, the CDR3 is TGTGCCAGCATCCTCGCAATCGGGTTTGGAAACACCATATATTTT.

The chain recombines TRBV5-4 with TRBJ2-2; 13 positions match TRBD2. V trimming: 0 bases; J trimming: 6 bases; junction bases outside the gene matches: 2. The germline gives CDR1 SGHNT, CDR2 YYREEE (reference sequence). CDR3 size: 16 residues. The CDR3 loop is CASSLAGLAGAGELFF. The CDR3, as DNA: TGTGCCAGCAGCTTGGCAGGACTAGCGGGGGCCGGGGAGCTGTTTTTT. Complete variable domain (other parts from reference TRBV5-4 and TRBJ2-2): ETGVTQSPTHLIKTRGQQVTLRCSSQSGHNTVSWYQQALGQGPQFIFQYYREEENGRGNFPPRFSGLQFPNYSSELNVNALELDDSALYLCASSLAGLAGAGELFFGEGSRLTVL.

The CDR3 here is CASSLYISPPETQYF. The CDR3, as DNA: TGTGCCAGCAGTTTATATATTAGCCCCCCTGAGACCCAGTACTTC. The gene calls are TRBV28 and TRBJ2-5; D call uncertain. The germline V and J ends were trimmed by 1 base and 5 bases, with 14 bases remaining between them. The CDR3 consists of 15 residues. Looked up from germline, CDR1 is MDHEN and CDR2 is SYDVKM.

The chain couples TRBV20-1 to TRBJ2-7; D ambiguous. Germline loops: CDR1 DFQATT, CDR2 SNEGSKA (reference sequence). The V end was cut by 5 bases, the J end by 0 bases, with 5 bases between. The CDR3 is made up of 11 amino acids. The CDR3 DNA reads TGCAGTGCTCCGAGCTCCTACGAGCAGTACTTC. Encoded protein: CSAPSSYEQYF.

This rearrangement joins TRBV2 to TRBJ2-3; 11 nucleotides agree with TRBD1. This CDR3 is built from 16 residues. With V trimmed by 6 bases and J by 3 bases, 8 bases remained unmatched. CDR1 and CDR2 (germline): SNHLY, FYNNEI. The CDR3 loop is CASRLDRGRGTDTQYF. In DNA form, the CDR3 reads TGTGCCAGCAGACTGGACAGGGGGCGAGGGACAGATACGCAGTATTTT.

The chain is built from TRBV29-1 and TRBJ1-5; D call uncertain. Germline CDR1 is SQVTM and CDR2 is ANQGSEA. CDR3 length equals 12 residues. The germline V and J ends were trimmed by 4 bases and 5 bases, with 9 bases remaining between them. CDR3 DNA sequence: TGCAGCGTTGGGACGGACTATCAGCCCCAGCATTTT. Protein product: CSVGTDYQPQHF.

This chain uses TRBV5-1 with TRBJ2-7; 9 bases match TRBD1. The CDR3 consists of 13 residues. CDR1 and CDR2 from the germline V gene are SGHRS and YFSETQ. The V segment lost 4 bases and the J segment 5 bases; nucleotides outside the gene matches: 4. The DNA of the CDR3 is TGCGCCAGCAGCGACAGGGGGAACAACGAGCAGTACTTC. Translating it yields CASSDRGNNEQYF.

The J gene is TRBJ2-1, the V gene TRBV5-1; no firm D call. CDR1 is SGHRS, CDR2 YFSETQ, per germline. V was trimmed by 7 bases and J by 7 bases, leaving 18 bases between them. This CDR3 spans 14 amino acids. The CDR3 nucleotides read TGCGCCAGCTATCTCAACTGGCCAGATAATGAGCAGTTCTTC. It yields the protein CASYLNWPDNEQFF.

On this clone itself: Germline and junction disagree at one end, which may indicate a read error. This chain joins TRBV5-4 and TRBJ1-2, with TRBD1 as a possible D gene (5 bases). CDR1 and CDR2 (germline): SGHNT, YYREEE (reference sequence). This CDR3 region has 18 residues. CDR3: CASSQGAAKRWQDYGYTF. The CDR3 DNA reads as TGCGCCAGCAGCCAAGGGGCAGCCAAGAGGTGGCAGGACTATGGCTACACCTTC.